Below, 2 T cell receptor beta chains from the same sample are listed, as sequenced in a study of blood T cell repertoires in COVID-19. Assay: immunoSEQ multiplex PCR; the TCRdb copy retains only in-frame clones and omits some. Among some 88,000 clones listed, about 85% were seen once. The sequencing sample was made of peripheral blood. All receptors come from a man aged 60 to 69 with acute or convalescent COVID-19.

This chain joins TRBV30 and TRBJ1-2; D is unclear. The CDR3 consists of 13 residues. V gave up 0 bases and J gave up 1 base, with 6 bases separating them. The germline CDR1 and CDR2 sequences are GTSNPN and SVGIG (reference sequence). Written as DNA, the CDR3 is TGTGCCTGGAGTGTACAAAGTAACTATGGCTACACCTTC. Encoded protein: CAWSVQSNYGYTF.

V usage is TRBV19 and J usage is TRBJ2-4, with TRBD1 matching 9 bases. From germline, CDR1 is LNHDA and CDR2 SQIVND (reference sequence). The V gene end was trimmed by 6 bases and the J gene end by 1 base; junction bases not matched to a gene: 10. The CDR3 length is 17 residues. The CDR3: CASSRGTGGKAKNIQYF. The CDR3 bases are TGTGCCAGTAGCAGGGGCACAGGGGGCAAGGCCAAAAACATTCAGTACTTC.